This T cell receptor beta chain was sequenced in a study of blood T cell repertoires in COVID-19. In the study overall: The cDNA or gDNA used as material had been derived from T cells, B-cell-depleted T cells, or PBMCs.

The CDR3 sequence is 14 residues long. The germline V gene has CDR1 MNHEY and CDR2 SMNVEV (reference sequence). V lost 6 bases and J lost 0; bases outside the gene matches: 4. Participants were placed into cohorts based on the clinical history they reported. In Cohort 3, a recovered donor had either two negative PCRs, clearance, or symptom resolution. Authors' methods: Quantification of nucleated cells was approximated via reference gene primer amplification. Data came from immunoSEQ multiplex PCR; TCRdb stores just in-frame clones and leaves some out. The V and J calls and clone size were taken over from that table, and D and trimming were inferred from the DNA. This table holds 140,000 or so clones, 85% found once.

Sequenced sample: PBMCs or T cells enriched from blood (not recorded which). This sequence originates from a woman in her thirties or forties who had recovered from COVID-19. The V and J genes are TRBV27 and TRBJ2-7; 8 bases map to TRBD2. The CDR3 loop reads CASSSTSGSYEQYF. The CDR3 DNA is TGTGCCAGCAGCAGCACTAGCGGCTCCTACGAGCAGTACTTC.